A selection of T cell receptor beta chains follows, all from one sample in a study of T cell responses to AZD1222 COVID-19 vaccine. The data were produced by immunoSEQ multiplex PCR, yet TCRdb's version contains in-frame clones alone and is incomplete. In the table there are 130,000 or so clones, 80% to 95% of which are singletons. The sample was peripheral blood, taken on day 0 of MenACWY control vaccination. Source of these receptors: an adult in good health. Each CDR3 is given with its conserved first and last residue. The D gene is left open where the match is weak. A clone size is listed for some rows: how often the clone was seen (once, few, many), or a class if it is expanded.

clone size: NA; D gene: NA; J gene: TRBJ1-2; V gene: TRBV2; CDR3 DNA: TGTGCCAGCAGGCCCGGGACCGAGAACTATGGCTACACCTTC; CDR3 protein: CASRPGTENYGYTF
clone size: NA; D gene: NA; J gene: TRBJ1-3; V gene: TRBV7-8; CDR3 DNA: TGTGCCAGCAGCTTAGGCAGGGCCTCTGGAAACACCATATATTTT; CDR3 protein: CASSLGRASGNTIYF
clone size: NA; D gene: NA; J gene: TRBJ2-5; V gene: TRBV27; CDR3 DNA: TGTGCCAGCAGTTTATCATGGGAGACCCAGTACTTC; CDR3 protein: CASSLSWETQYF
clone size: NA; D gene: NA; J gene: TRBJ2-1; V gene: TRBV5-1; CDR3 DNA: TGCGCCAGCAGATCTAGCCTAATTTCCTACAATGAGCAGTTCTTC; CDR3 protein: CASRSSLISYNEQFF
clone size: NA; D gene: NA; J gene: TRBJ1-5; V gene: TRBV19; CDR3 DNA: TGTGCCAGTAGTATCCAGGGAAGGAATCAGCCCCAGCATTTT; CDR3 protein: CASSIQGRNQPQHF
clone size: NA; D gene: NA; J gene: TRBJ1-2; V gene: TRBV2; CDR3 DNA: TGTGCCAGCAGTTCCACAGGGAACTATGGCTACACCTTC; CDR3 protein: CASSSTGNYGYTF
clone size: NA; D gene: NA; J gene: TRBJ1-1; V gene: TRBV18; CDR3 DNA: TGTGCCAGCTCACCGAAAGGAGGCGAGGGTGAAGCTTTCTTT; CDR3 protein: CASSPKGGEGEAFF
clone size: once; D gene: NA; J gene: TRBJ2-7; V gene: TRBV12-3/TRBV12-4; CDR3 DNA: TGTGCCAGCAGTTTAATCCGGGAGCAGTACTTC; CDR3 protein: CASSLIREQYF
clone size: NA; D gene: TRBD2; J gene: TRBJ2-7; V gene: TRBV18; CDR3 DNA: TGTGCCAGCTCACCACGGCTAGCGGCCTCCTACGAGCAGTACTTC; CDR3 protein: CASSPRLAASYEQYF
clone size: NA; D gene: NA; J gene: TRBJ2-7; V gene: TRBV12-3/TRBV12-4; CDR3 DNA: TGTGCCAGCAGTTTCAGGGGAGGCTACGAGCAGTACTTC; CDR3 protein: CASSFRGGYEQYF
clone size: NA; D gene: NA; J gene: TRBJ1-1; V gene: TRBV11-2; CDR3 DNA: TGTGCCAGCAGCTTAGATAGGGGGGGTCGGGGAGCTTTCTTT; CDR3 protein: CASSLDRGGRGAFF
clone size: NA; D gene: NA; J gene: TRBJ2-5; V gene: TRBV2; CDR3 DNA: TGTGCCAGCAGTTATATTGAGGAGACCCAGTACTTC; CDR3 protein: CASSYIEETQYF
clone size: NA; D gene: NA; J gene: TRBJ2-3; V gene: TRBV18; CDR3 DNA: TGTGCCAGCTCACCCCCCAACGCGGATACGCAGTATTTT; CDR3 protein: CASSPPNADTQYF
clone size: NA; D gene: TRBD2; J gene: TRBJ2-2; V gene: TRBV27; CDR3 DNA: TGTGCCAGCAGGGAGGGACTAGCGACCTCCGGGGAGCTGTTTTTT; CDR3 protein: CASREGLATSGELFF
clone size: NA; D gene: TRBD2; J gene: TRBJ2-5; V gene: TRBV5-1; CDR3 DNA: TGCGCCAGCAGCTTTAGTAGCGGGGGGTTCCAAGAGACCCAGTACTTC; CDR3 protein: CASSFSSGGFQETQYF
clone size: NA; D gene: TRBD1; J gene: TRBJ1-1; V gene: TRBV7-9; CDR3 DNA: TGTGCCGCAGACAGGGCGAACACTGAAGCTTTCTTT; CDR3 protein: CAADRANTEAFF
clone size: once; D gene: NA; J gene: TRBJ1-3; V gene: TRBV11-1; CDR3 DNA: TGTGCCAGCAGCTTACCTGGGCGGGAATCTGGAAACACCATATATTTT; CDR3 protein: CASSLPGRESGNTIYF
clone size: NA; D gene: TRBD1; J gene: TRBJ2-7; V gene: TRBV3-1/TRBV3-2; CDR3 DNA: TGTGCCAGCAGCCAAGGATTCGGGGACAGGTCGTACGAGCAGTACTTC; CDR3 protein: CASSQGFGDRSYEQYF
clone size: once; D gene: NA; J gene: TRBJ2-3; V gene: TRBV5-1; CDR3 DNA: TGCGCCAGCAGCCAGGGACGGCCAAGCACAGATACGCAGTATTTT; CDR3 protein: CASSQGRPSTDTQYF
clone size: NA; D gene: TRBD1; J gene: TRBJ1-6; V gene: TRBV5-6; CDR3 DNA: TGTGCCAGCAGCTTGGGAGGGGGCAATAATTCACCCCTCCACTTT; CDR3 protein: CASSLGGGNNSPLHF
clone size: NA; D gene: TRBD1; J gene: TRBJ1-4; V gene: TRBV7-9; CDR3 DNA: TGTGCCAGCAGCTCGAGAGGGACAGGGTACGAAAAACTGTTTTTT; CDR3 protein: CASSSRGTGYEKLFF
clone size: NA; D gene: TRBD2; J gene: TRBJ2-7; V gene: TRBV19; CDR3 DNA: TGTGCCAGTAGTAGCGGGAGCTCCTACGAGCAGTACTTC; CDR3 protein: CASSSGSSYEQYF
clone size: NA; D gene: NA; J gene: TRBJ1-5; V gene: TRBV7-8; CDR3 DNA: TGTGCCAGCAGCTTAGAGCTTAGGATTAATCAGCCCCAGCATTTT; CDR3 protein: CASSLELRINQPQHF
clone size: NA; D gene: NA; J gene: TRBJ2-5; V gene: TRBV5-1; CDR3 DNA: TGCGCCAGCAGCTTGGGTGGGGATGGAGAGACCCAGTACTTC; CDR3 protein: CASSLGGDGETQYF
clone size: NA; D gene: NA; J gene: TRBJ1-6; V gene: TRBV19; CDR3 DNA: TGTGCCAGTAGTATAGGGGGAAATTCACCCCTCCACTTT; CDR3 protein: CASSIGGNSPLHF
clone size: few; D gene: NA; J gene: TRBJ2-7; V gene: TRBV5-1; CDR3 DNA: TGCGCCAGCAGCATCGCTTGGGGCAGTTCCTACGAGCAGTACTTC; CDR3 protein: CASSIAWGSSYEQYF
clone size: NA; D gene: TRBD2; J gene: TRBJ2-5; V gene: TRBV15; CDR3 DNA: TGTGCCACCAGCGGGTCCCAGCCAGCGGGAGGGCGAGAGACCCAGTACTTC; CDR3 protein: CATSGSQPAGGRETQYF
clone size: NA; D gene: NA; J gene: TRBJ1-1; V gene: TRBV15; CDR3 DNA: TGTGCCACCAGCAGGGGGAGCAGGGCAAACACTGAAGCTTTCTTT; CDR3 protein: CATSRGSRANTEAFF
clone size: NA; D gene: NA; J gene: TRBJ1-3; V gene: TRBV30; CDR3 DNA: TGTGCCTACGCCGGGCCTTGGGCAGGAAACACCATATATTTT; CDR3 protein: CAYAGPWAGNTIYF
clone size: NA; D gene: NA; J gene: TRBJ1-6; V gene: TRBV27; CDR3 DNA: TGTGCCAGCAGGCAAAAATTTGGGTCCTATAATTCACCCCTCCACTTT; CDR3 protein: CASRQKFGSYNSPLHF
clone size: NA; D gene: NA; J gene: TRBJ1-1; V gene: TRBV3-1/TRBV3-2; CDR3 DNA: TGTGCCAGCAGCCAAGTTTGGGGGGGAGTGAACACTGAAGCTTTCTTT; CDR3 protein: CASSQVWGGVNTEAFF
clone size: NA; D gene: NA; J gene: TRBJ2-1; V gene: TRBV6-6; CDR3 DNA: TGTGCCAGCAGTTACTCGAGGGGTGAGCAGTTCTTC; CDR3 protein: CASSYSRGEQFF
clone size: NA; D gene: NA; J gene: TRBJ2-5; V gene: TRBV7-6; CDR3 DNA: TGTGCCAGCAGCTTGGAAAGGGACAATTGGCGGGAGACCCAGTACTTC; CDR3 protein: CASSLERDNWRETQYF
clone size: NA; D gene: TRBD1; J gene: TRBJ1-2; V gene: TRBV7-9; CDR3 DNA: TGTGCCAGCAGCGCGGACAGGGGAAGCGGCTACACCTTC; CDR3 protein: CASSADRGSGYTF
clone size: once; D gene: NA; J gene: TRBJ1-5; V gene: TRBV19; CDR3 DNA: TGTGCCAGTAGTCCCGGGGGCCCGGGAGGCTATCAGCCCCAGCATTTT; CDR3 protein: CASSPGGPGGYQPQHF
clone size: NA; D gene: TRBD1; J gene: TRBJ1-6; V gene: TRBV30; CDR3 DNA: TGTGCCTGGAGTCCCTTGACAGGGAGGAATTCACCCCTCCACTTT; CDR3 protein: CAWSPLTGRNSPLHF
clone size: NA; D gene: NA; J gene: TRBJ1-3; V gene: TRBV6-5; CDR3 DNA: TGTGCCAGCAGTCGGCGACAGGTTGGAAACACCATATATTTT; CDR3 protein: CASSRRQVGNTIYF
clone size: once; D gene: NA; J gene: TRBJ1-5; V gene: TRBV5-1; CDR3 DNA: TGCGCCAGCAGCTTGGACGGGGGCCGGGATCAGCCCCAGCATTTT; CDR3 protein: CASSLDGGRDQPQHF
clone size: NA; D gene: NA; J gene: TRBJ1-5; V gene: TRBV7-6; CDR3 DNA: TGTGCCAGCAGCTTAGGTCAGGGTATCAATCAGCCCCAGCATTTT; CDR3 protein: CASSLGQGINQPQHF
clone size: NA; D gene: NA; J gene: TRBJ2-7; V gene: TRBV3-1/TRBV3-2; CDR3 DNA: TGTGCCAGCAGCCGTAGTAACTACGAGCAGTACTTC; CDR3 protein: CASSRSNYEQYF
clone size: NA; D gene: NA; J gene: TRBJ1-1; V gene: TRBV11-2; CDR3 DNA: TGTGCCAGCAGCATCGACAGGAGGACTGAAGCTTTCTTT; CDR3 protein: CASSIDRRTEAFF
clone size: NA; D gene: NA; J gene: TRBJ1-2; V gene: TRBV27; CDR3 DNA: TGTGCCAGCAGTCCCTTCGGGGGTCCTGGCTACACCTTC; CDR3 protein: CASSPFGGPGYTF
clone size: few; D gene: NA; J gene: TRBJ2-2; V gene: TRBV27; CDR3 DNA: TGTGCCAGCAGTCCCCGGCCAGCCCTCGGGGAGCTGTTTTTT; CDR3 protein: CASSPRPALGELFF
clone size: NA; D gene: NA; J gene: TRBJ1-2; V gene: TRBV27; CDR3 DNA: TGTGCCAGCAGACCTGCGGACCGCTTCTATGGCTACACCTTC; CDR3 protein: CASRPADRFYGYTF
clone size: NA; D gene: TRBD2; J gene: TRBJ2-1; V gene: TRBV24-1; CDR3 DNA: TGTGCCACCAGTGACGCCAGCGGGAGCTCCTACAATGAGCAGTTCTTC; CDR3 protein: CATSDASGSSYNEQFF
clone size: once; D gene: TRBD1; J gene: TRBJ1-4; V gene: TRBV10-3; CDR3 DNA: TGTGCCATCAGTGAAGGCAGGGGGAATGAAAAACTGTTTTTT; CDR3 protein: CAISEGRGNEKLFF
clone size: NA; D gene: NA; J gene: TRBJ2-5; V gene: TRBV25-1; CDR3 DNA: TGTGCCAGCAGTAACCAAGAGACCCAGTACTTC; CDR3 protein: CASSNQETQYF
clone size: NA; D gene: NA; J gene: TRBJ1-1; V gene: TRBV12-3/TRBV12-4; CDR3 DNA: TGTGCCAGCAGTTTGGGGGGAGCTGAAGCTTTCTTT; CDR3 protein: CASSLGGAEAFF